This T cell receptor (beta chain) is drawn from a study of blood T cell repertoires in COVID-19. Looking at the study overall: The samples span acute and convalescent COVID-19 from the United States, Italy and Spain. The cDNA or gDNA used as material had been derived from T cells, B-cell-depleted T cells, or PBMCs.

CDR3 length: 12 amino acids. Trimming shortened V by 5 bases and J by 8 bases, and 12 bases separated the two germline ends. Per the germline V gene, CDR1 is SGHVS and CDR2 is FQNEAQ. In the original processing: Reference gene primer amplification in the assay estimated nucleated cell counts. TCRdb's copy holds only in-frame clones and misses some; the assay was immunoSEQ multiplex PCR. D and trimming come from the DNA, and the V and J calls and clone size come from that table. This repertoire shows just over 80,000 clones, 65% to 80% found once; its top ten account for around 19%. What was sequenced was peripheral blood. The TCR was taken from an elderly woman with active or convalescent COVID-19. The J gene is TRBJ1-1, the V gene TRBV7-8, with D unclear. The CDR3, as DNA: TGTGCCAGCAGCGTAGTCGGTGAAGAAGCTTTCTTT. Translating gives CASSVVGEEAFF. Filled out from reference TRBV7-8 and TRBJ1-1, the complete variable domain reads GAGVSQSPRYKVAKRGQDVALRCDPISGHVSLFWYQQALGQGPEFLTYFQNEAQLDKSGLPSDRFFAERPEGSVSTLKIQRTQQEDSAVYLCASSVVGEEAFFGQGTRLTVV.